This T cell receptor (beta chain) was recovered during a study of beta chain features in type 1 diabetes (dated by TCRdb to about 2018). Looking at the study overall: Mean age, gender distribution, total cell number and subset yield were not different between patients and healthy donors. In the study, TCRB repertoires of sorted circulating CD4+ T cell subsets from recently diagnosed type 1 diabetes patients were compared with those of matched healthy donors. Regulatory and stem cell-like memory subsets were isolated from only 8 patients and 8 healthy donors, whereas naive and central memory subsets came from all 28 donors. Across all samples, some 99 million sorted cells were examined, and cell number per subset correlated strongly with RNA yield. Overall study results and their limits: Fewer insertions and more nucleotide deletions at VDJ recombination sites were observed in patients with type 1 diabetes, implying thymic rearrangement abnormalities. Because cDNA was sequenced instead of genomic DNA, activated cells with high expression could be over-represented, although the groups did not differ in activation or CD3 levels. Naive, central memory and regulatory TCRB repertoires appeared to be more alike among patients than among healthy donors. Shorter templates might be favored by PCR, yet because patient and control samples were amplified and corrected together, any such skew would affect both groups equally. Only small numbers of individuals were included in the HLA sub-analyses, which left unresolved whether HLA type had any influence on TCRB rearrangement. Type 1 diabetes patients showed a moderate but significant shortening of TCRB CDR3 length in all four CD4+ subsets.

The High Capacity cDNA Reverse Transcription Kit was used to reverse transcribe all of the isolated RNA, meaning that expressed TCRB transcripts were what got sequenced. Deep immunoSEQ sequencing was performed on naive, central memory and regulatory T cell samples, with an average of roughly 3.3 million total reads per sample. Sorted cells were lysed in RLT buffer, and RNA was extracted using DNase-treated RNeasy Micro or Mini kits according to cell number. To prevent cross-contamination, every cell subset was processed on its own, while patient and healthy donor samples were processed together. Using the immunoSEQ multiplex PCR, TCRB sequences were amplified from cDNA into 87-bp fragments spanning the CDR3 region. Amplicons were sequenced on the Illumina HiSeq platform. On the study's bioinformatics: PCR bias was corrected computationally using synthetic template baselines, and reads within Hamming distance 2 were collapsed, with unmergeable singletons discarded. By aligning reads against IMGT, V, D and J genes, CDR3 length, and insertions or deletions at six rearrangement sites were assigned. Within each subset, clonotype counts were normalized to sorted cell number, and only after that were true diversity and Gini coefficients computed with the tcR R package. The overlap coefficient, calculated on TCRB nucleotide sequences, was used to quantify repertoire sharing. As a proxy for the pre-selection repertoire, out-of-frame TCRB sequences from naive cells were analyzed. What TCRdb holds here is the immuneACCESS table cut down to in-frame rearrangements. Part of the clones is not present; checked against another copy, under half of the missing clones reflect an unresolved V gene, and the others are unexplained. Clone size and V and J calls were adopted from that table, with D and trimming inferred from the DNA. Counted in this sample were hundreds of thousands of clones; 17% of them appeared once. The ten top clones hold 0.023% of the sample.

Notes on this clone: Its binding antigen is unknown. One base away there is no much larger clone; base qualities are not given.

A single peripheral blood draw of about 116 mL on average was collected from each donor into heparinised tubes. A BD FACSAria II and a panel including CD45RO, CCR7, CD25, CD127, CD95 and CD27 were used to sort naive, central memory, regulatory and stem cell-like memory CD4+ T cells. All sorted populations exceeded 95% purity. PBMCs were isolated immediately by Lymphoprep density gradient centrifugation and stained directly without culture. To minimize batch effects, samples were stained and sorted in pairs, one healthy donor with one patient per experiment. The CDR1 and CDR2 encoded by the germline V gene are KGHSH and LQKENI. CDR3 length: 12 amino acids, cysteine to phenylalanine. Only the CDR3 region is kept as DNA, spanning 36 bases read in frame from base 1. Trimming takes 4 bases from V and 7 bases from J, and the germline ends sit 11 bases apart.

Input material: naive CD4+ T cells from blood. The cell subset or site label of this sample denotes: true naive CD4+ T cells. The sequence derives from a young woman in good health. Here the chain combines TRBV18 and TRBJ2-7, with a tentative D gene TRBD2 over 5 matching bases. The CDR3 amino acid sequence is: CASSRGSGEQYF. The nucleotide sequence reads TGTGCCAGCTCACGAGGTTCGGGGGAGCAGTACTTC.